The 4 T cell receptor beta chains below come from one sample, sequenced in a study of graft-versus-host responses after intestinal transplantation. Here immunoSEQ multiplex PCR was the method, and the copy in TCRdb shows in-frame clones only, minus some. Among about 97,000 clones listed, about 93% were seen once. The sample in question was PBMCs, obtained 450 to 480 days after intestinal transplant. The receptors here all came from a human patient who received an intestinal transplant, so some T cells may come from the graft donor.

This clone was observed a few times. This chain joins TRBV14 and TRBJ1-4; D uncertain. The CDR3 length is 13 residues. The V end was cut by 4 bases, the J end by 3 bases, with 6 bases between. Per the germline V gene, CDR1 is SGHDN and CDR2 is FVKESK. The CDR3, as DNA: TGTGCCAGCAGCCGGGCCCCTAATGAAAAACTGTTTTTT. Its translation: CASSRAPNEKLFF.

The rearrangement joins TRBV5-6 to TRBJ1-4, with TRBD1 matching over 7 bases. Per the germline V gene, CDR1 is SGHDT and CDR2 is YYEEEE. V lost 3 bases and J lost 4; bases outside the gene matches: 6. CDR3 length: 15 amino acids. CDR3 protein: CASSWGTGVNEKLFF. The CDR3 nucleotides read TGTGCCAGCAGCTGGGGTACAGGGGTTAATGAAAAACTGTTTTTT.

V is TRBV7-8 and J is TRBJ1-5; possibly TRBD1 for D (6 bases). The germline V gene encodes CDR1 SGHVS and CDR2 FQNEAQ. The V gene lost 1 base and the J gene lost 3 bases, with 19 bases spanning the gap. The CDR3 totals 18 residues. The CDR3 DNA reads as TGTGCCAGCAGCTTAGAGGCGTGGGGGGCCCTTGTCAATCAGCCCCAGCATTTT. Residues: CASSLEAWGALVNQPQHF.

This clone appeared a single time. The chain is built from TRBV5-1 and TRBJ2-1; no clear D gene. Trimming removed 0 bases from V and 5 bases from J, with 6 bases in between. The CDR3 runs to 13 residues. Germline CDR1 SGHRS, CDR2 YFSETQ. The CDR3 sequence is CASSLVQNNEQFF. Here the CDR3 DNA reads TGCGCCAGCAGCTTGGTACAGAACAATGAGCAGTTCTTC.